These 18 T cell receptor beta chains came from one sample sequenced in a study of shared clonotypes between healthy human individuals. The data were produced by immunoSEQ multiplex PCR, yet TCRdb's version contains in-frame clones alone and is incomplete. Among approximately 1.5 million clones listed, 95% to 99% were seen once. The sequenced sample was naive CD4+ T cells sorted from blood. Subset noted: CD45RA+ positively selected. The receptors were gathered from a man aged 25-45 years in good health.

The chain is built from TRBV9 and TRBJ1-3; TRBD1 aligns across 10 bases. The CDR3 has 17 amino acids. The V gene's germline CDR1 is SGDLS and CDR2 YYNGEE. The V and J ends lost 1 base and 0 bases, in that order; junction bases with no gene match: 4. CDR3 sequence (DNA): TGTGCCAGCAGCGTAAGAGGACAGGGGGACTCTGGAAACACCATATATTTT. As protein: CASSVRGQGDSGNTIYF.

This clone was seen just once. The CDR3, as DNA: TGTGCCAGCAGGAATGGGGGACAGGGTTCGCTTAGCAATCAGCCCCAGCATTTT. Residues: CASRNGGQGSLSNQPQHF. The V call is TRBV2, the J call TRBJ1-5; TRBD1 agrees at 9 bases. V shed 6 bases and J 0 bases; nucleotides not matched to a gene: 12. The germline V gene encodes CDR1 SNHLY and CDR2 FYNNEI. CDR3 length: 18 amino acids.

The rearrangement joins TRBV9 to TRBJ2-1; 8 bases agree with TRBD2. CDR1 and CDR2 (germline): SGDLS, YYNGEE. The length of the CDR3 is 16 residues. V trimming: 0 bases; J trimming: 3 bases; junction bases outside the gene matches: 5. The CDR3 loop reads CASSVGTSGDYNEQFF. In DNA, the CDR3 is TGTGCCAGCAGCGTAGGTACTAGCGGAGACTACAATGAGCAGTTCTTC.

This sequence joins TRBV5-1 and TRBJ1-2, with 8 bases fitting TRBD1. Germline-derived CDR1 and CDR2 are SGHRS and YFSETQ. V lost 4 bases, J lost 8 bases, and 4 bases stayed unmatched. This CDR3 contains 12 residues. CDR3 protein: CASSEDREGYTF. For the CDR3, the DNA is TGCGCCAGCAGCGAGGACAGGGAAGGCTACACCTTC. Using reference TRBV5-1 and TRBJ1-2 for the parts outside the CDR3, the full variable domain is KAGVTQTPRYLIKTRGQQVTLSCSPISGHRSVSWYQQTPGQGLQFLFEYFSETQRNKGNFPGRFSGRQFSNSRSEMNVSTLELGDSALYLCASSEDREGYTFGSGTRLTVV.

This rearrangement joins TRBV28 to TRBJ2-2; 10 bases line up with TRBD2. Per germline, CDR1 MDHEN and CDR2 SYDVKM. CDR3 length: 16 residues. V was pared by 4 bases and J by 5 bases, with 7 bases of the junction left unmatched. The chain's CDR3 is CASSSPSGRWTGELFF. The CDR3 DNA reads as TGTGCCAGCAGTTCCCCTAGCGGGAGATGGACCGGGGAGCTGTTTTTT.

The V call is TRBV29-1, the J call TRBJ2-2; unclear D gene. Germline CDR1 and CDR2: SQVTM and ANQGSEA. The germline V and J ends were trimmed by 3 bases and 6 bases, with 8 bases remaining between them. The CDR3 is 12 amino acids. CDR3 coding DNA: TGCAGCGTTGATAATCTCGCCGGGGAGCTGTTTTTT. Amino acid sequence: CSVDNLAGELFF.

The chain carries TRBV4-3 and TRBJ1-2; a weak D match, TRBD1 (6 bases). CDR1 is LGHNA, CDR2 YSLEER, per germline. The CDR3 spans 17 residues. V lost 0 bases and J 4 bases, leaving 18 bases between the germline ends. This CDR3 is CASSQDPQGSYSYGYTF. In DNA, the CDR3 is TGCGCCAGCAGCCAAGATCCTCAGGGGTCCTACTCCTATGGCTACACCTTC.

The J gene is TRBJ2-7, the V gene TRBV7-9; 7 bases map to TRBD1. Germline CDR1 reads SEHNR; CDR2 reads FQNEAQ (reference sequence). V lost 0 bases to trimming and J lost 7 bases; unmatched junction nucleotides: 3. CDR3 length: 13 amino acids. The CDR3 DNA reads TGTGCCAGCAGCTTAGCAACAGGGGCTGAGCAGTACTTC. Protein sequence: CASSLATGAEQYF.

Points on this clone: The sample contains more than one DNA sequence encoding this CDR3. The gene calls are TRBV11-3 and TRBJ2-3; no clear D gene. Germline V lookup: CDR1 SGHNT, CDR2 YENEEA. The CDR3 is made up of 13 amino acids. Trimming stripped 5 bases from V and 0 bases from J, with 6 bases between. CDR3 loop: CASSLASTDTQYF. The CDR3 coding sequence is TGTGCCAGCAGCCTGGCGAGCACAGATACGCAGTATTTT.

The chain carries TRBV7-3 and TRBJ1-3; D ambiguous. The germline V and J ends were trimmed by 3 bases and 7 bases, with 13 bases remaining between them. The CDR3 contains 14 residues. Germline values: CDR1 SGHTA, CDR2 FQGTGA. The CDR3: CASSLTRPANTIYF. The DNA for the CDR3 is TGTGCCAGCAGCTTGACCCGTCCGGCCAACACCATATATTTT.

The table lists this clone with a count of one. The chain combines TRBV9 with TRBJ2-7; D is unclear. Trimming removed 4 bases from V and 1 base from J, with 6 bases in between. CDR1 SGDLS and CDR2 YYNGEE come from the germline V gene. The length of the CDR3 is 12 residues. The CDR3, as DNA: TGTGCCAGCAGCTCCTATTCCTACGAGCAGTACTTC. Protein sequence: CASSSYSYEQYF.

V usage is TRBV28 and J usage is TRBJ2-7; no clear D. There are 13 residues in the CDR3. Germline V gene sequence: CDR1 MDHEN, CDR2 SYDVKM. V lost 3 bases, J lost 2 bases, and 8 bases lay in between. The CDR3 is CASSFGGTYEQYF. CDR3 nucleotide sequence: TGTGCCAGCAGTTTTGGCGGAACCTACGAGCAGTACTTC.

This clone was found once. The chain couples TRBV6-1 to TRBJ2-1, with D perhaps TRBD2 (5 bases). The CDR3 covers 11 residues. From germline, CDR1 is MNHNS and CDR2 SASEGT. Trimming left V 3 bases short and J 9 bases short, with 6 bases between. The CDR3 sequence is CASSDRGEQFF. The CDR3 DNA follows: TGTGCCAGCAGTGACCGGGGTGAGCAGTTCTTC.

J is TRBJ1-1 and V is TRBV14; weak D call: TRBD1 (5 bases). The CDR3 loop spans 18 amino acids. Germline V gene data show CDR1 as SGHDN and CDR2 as FVKESK. Trimming pared 0 bases from V and 1 base from J, leaving 18 bases between. The CDR3 region has the DNA TGTGCCAGCAGCCAAGATCTGGGTTCAGCGAGGGGGAACACTGAAGCTTTCTTT. Protein: CASSQDLGSARGNTEAFF.

This rearrangement joins TRBV19 to TRBJ2-7; TRBD1 aligns across 9 bases. The germline CDR1 and CDR2 sequences are LNHDA and SQIVND (reference sequence). The CDR3 has 16 residues. The V segment lost 5 bases and the J segment 1 base; nucleotides outside the gene matches: 9. The CDR3 DNA reads as TGTGCCAGTAGTCTCGTGACAGGGGGTGGATCCTACGAGCAGTACTTC. Protein product: CASSLVTGGGSYEQYF.

CDR3 in DNA: TGTGCCAGCACCGAGGCCGGGAGGTCTTTCTTT. Its translation: CASTEAGRSFF. This sequence joins TRBV2 and TRBJ1-1, with D unresolved. The CDR3 is made up of 11 amino acids. Germline V gives CDR1 SNHLY, CDR2 FYNNEI. The V gene lost 7 bases and the J gene lost 12 bases, with 15 bases spanning the gap.

The V call is TRBV5-8, the J call TRBJ1-5; D not certain. V lost 4 bases and J lost 3, with 8 bases in between. Germline V lookup: CDR1 SGHTS, CDR2 YDEGEE. The CDR3 length is 13 residues. The CDR3, as DNA: TGTGCCAGCAGCCTGGTAGACAATCAGCCCCAGCATTTT. Translated, it gives CASSLVDNQPQHF.

The CDR3 coding sequence is TGTGCCAGCAGCTTAGGGGTATCCTACGAGCAGTACTTC. As protein: CASSLGVSYEQYF. V gene TRBV11-2 combines with J gene TRBJ2-7; D is ambiguous. Germline V gene data show CDR1 as SGHAT and CDR2 as FQNNGV. V was trimmed by 1 base and J by 1 base, leaving 5 bases between them. This CDR3 comprises 13 residues.